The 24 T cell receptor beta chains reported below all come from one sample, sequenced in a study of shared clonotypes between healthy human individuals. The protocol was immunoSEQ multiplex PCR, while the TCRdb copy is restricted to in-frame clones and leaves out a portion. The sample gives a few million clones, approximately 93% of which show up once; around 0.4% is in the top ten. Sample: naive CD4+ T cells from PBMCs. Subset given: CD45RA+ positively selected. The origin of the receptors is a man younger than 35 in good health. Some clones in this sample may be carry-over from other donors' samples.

CDR3 region: CASSVTGDGGQETQYF. The DNA for the CDR3 is TGTGCCAGCAGCGTAACGGGTGACGGGGGACAAGAGACCCAGTACTTC. The gene calls are TRBV9 and TRBJ2-5; a weak D match, TRBD2 (6 bases). Trimming removed 1 base from V and 2 bases from J, with 15 bases in between. Germline values: CDR1 SGDLS, CDR2 YYNGEE. The CDR3 runs 16 residues. Looking up the rest from reference TRBV9 and TRBJ2-5 gives the full variable domain: DSGVTQTPKHLITATGQRVTLRCSPRSGDLSVYWYQQSLDQGLQFLIQYYNGEERAKGNILERFSAQQFPDLHSELNLSSLELGDSALYFCASSVTGDGGQETQYFGPGTRLLVL.

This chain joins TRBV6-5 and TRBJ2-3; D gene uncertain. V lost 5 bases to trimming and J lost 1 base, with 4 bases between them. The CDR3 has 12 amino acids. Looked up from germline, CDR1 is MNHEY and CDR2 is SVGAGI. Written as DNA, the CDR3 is TGTGCCAGCAGTCCTCGCACAGATACGCAGTATTTT. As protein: CASSPRTDTQYF.

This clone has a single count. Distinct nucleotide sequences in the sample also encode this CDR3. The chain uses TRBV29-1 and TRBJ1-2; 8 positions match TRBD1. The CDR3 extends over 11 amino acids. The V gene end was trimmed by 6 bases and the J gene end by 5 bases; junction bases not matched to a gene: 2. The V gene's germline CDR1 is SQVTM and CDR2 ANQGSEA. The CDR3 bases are TGCAGCGTGCGACAGGGGTATGGCTACACCTTC. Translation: CSVRQGYGYTF.

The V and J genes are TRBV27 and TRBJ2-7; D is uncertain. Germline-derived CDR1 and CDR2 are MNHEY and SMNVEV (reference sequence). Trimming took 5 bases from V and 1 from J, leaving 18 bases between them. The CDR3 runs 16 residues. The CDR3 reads CASSPLIFPPSYEQYF. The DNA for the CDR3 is TGTGCCAGCAGTCCCCTCATATTCCCCCCATCCTACGAGCAGTACTTC.

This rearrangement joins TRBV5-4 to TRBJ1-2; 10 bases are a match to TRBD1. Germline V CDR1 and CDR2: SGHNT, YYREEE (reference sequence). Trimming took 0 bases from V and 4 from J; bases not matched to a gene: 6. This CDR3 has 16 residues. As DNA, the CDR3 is TGTGCCAGCAGCTTGGGGTCGACAGGGGGCGGCTATGGCTACACCTTC. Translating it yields CASSLGSTGGGYGYTF.

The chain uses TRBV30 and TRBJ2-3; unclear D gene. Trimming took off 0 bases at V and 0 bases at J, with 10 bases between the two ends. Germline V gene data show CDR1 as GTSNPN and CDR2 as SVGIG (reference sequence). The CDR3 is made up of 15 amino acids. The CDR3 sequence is CAWSVLRVSTDTQYF. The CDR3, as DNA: TGTGCCTGGAGTGTATTACGGGTGAGCACAGATACGCAGTATTTT.

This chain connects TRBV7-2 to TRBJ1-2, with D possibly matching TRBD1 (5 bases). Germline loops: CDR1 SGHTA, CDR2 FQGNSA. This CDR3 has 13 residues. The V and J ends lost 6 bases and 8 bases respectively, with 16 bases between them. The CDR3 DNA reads TGTGCCAGCAGGCCAGGGTTGGTGCAAGGCTACACCTTC. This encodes CASRPGLVQGYTF.

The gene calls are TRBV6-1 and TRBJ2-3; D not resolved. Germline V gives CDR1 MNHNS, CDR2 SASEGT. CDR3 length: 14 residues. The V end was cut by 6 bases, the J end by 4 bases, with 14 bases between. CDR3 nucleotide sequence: TGTGCCAGCAGGACGCTCAGTGCAGCAGATACGCAGTATTTT. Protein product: CASRTLSAADTQYF.

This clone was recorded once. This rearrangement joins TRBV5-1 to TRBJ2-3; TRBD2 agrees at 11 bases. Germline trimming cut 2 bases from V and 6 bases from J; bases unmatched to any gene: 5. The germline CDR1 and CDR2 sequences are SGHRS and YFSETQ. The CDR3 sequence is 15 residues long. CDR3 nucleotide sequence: TGCGCCAGCAGCTTTGTGACTAGCGGGAAGGATACGCAGTATTTT. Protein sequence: CASSFVTSGKDTQYF.

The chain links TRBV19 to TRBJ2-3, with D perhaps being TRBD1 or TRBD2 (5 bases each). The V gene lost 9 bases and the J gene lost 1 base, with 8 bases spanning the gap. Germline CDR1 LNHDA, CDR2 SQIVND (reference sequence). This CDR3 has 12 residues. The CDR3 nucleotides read TGTGCCAGCCGAGGGGGCACAGATACGCAGTATTTT. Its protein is CASRGGTDTQYF.

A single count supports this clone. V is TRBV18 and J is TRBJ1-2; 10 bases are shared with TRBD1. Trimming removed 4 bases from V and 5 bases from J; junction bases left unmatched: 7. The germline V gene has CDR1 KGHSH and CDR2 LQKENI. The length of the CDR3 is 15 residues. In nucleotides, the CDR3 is TGTGCCAGCTCACGCGGCGACAGGGGGCCGTATGGCTACACCTTC. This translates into CASSRGDRGPYGYTF.

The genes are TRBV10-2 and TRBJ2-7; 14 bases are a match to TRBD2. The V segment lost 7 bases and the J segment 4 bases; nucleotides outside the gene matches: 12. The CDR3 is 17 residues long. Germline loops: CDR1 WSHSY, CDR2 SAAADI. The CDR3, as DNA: TGCGCCAGCAAACCGGGACTAGCGGGAGTCCGTGTATACGAGCAGTACTTC. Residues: CASKPGLAGVRVYEQYF.

CDR3 sequence: CAWSLRTVQPTQYF. The CDR3 DNA reads as TGTGCCTGGAGCTTAAGGACGGTTCAGCCCACGCAGTATTTT. The chain uses TRBV30 and TRBJ2-3; the D is unclear. Trimming removed 3 bases from V and 9 bases from J, with 19 bases in between. From germline, CDR1 is GTSNPN and CDR2 SVGIG (reference sequence). This CDR3 contains 14 residues.

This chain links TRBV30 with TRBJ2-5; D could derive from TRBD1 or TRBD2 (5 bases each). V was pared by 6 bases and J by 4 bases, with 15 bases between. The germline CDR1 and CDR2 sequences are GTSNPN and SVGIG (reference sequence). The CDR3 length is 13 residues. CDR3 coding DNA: TGTGCCTGCCGATCGGGGCCAGGAGAGACCCAGTACTTC. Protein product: CACRSGPGETQYF.

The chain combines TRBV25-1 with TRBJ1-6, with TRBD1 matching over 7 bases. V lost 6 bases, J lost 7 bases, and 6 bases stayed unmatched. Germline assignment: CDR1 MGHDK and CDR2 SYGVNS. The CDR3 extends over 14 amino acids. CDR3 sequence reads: CASRQQGRNSPLHF. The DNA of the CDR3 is TGTGCCAGCAGGCAACAGGGGAGGAATTCACCCCTCCACTTT. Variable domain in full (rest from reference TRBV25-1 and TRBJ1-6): EADIYQTPRYLVIGTGKKITLECSQTMGHDKMYWYQQDPGMELHLIHYSYGVNSTEKGDLSSESTVSRIRTEHFPLTLESARPSHTSQYLCASRQQGRNSPLHFGNGTRLTVT.

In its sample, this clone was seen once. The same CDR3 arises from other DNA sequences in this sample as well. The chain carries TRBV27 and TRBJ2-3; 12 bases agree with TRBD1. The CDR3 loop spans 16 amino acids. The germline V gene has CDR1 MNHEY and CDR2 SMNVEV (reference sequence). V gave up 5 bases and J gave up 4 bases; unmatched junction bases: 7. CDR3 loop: CASSLRDRGRPDTQYF. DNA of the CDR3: TGTGCCAGCAGTCTGAGGGACAGGGGGCGGCCAGATACGCAGTATTTT.

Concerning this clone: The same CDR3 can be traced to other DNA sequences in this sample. The CDR3 nucleotides read TGTGCCAGCAGTTTGCCAGGGGCCAAAAACATTCAGTACTTC. Amino acids: CASSLPGAKNIQYF. The V and J genes are TRBV28 and TRBJ2-4; D might be TRBD1 (5 bases). Germline lookup yields CDR1 MDHEN and CDR2 SYDVKM. Trimming left V 3 bases short and J 1 base short, with 7 bases between. CDR3 length: 14 residues.

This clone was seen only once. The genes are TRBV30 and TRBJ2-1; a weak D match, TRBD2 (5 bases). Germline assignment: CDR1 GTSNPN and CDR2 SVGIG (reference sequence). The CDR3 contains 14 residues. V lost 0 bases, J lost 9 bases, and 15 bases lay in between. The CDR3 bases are TGTGCCTGGAGTGTAAACCCCCCCGCGGGTGAGCAGTTCTTC. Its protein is CAWSVNPPAGEQFF.

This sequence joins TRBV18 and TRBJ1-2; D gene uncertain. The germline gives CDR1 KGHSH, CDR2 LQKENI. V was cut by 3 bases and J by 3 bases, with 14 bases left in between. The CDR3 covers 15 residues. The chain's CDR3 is CASSPEISVDYGYTF. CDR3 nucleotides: TGTGCCAGCTCACCGGAGATATCCGTAGACTATGGCTACACCTTC.

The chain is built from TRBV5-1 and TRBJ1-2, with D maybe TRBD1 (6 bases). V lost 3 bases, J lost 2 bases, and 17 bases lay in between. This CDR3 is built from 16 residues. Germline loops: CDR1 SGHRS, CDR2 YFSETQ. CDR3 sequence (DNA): TGCGCCAGCAGCTGGTCGGAGCAGAGGGGGAACTATGGCTACACCTTC. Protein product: CASSWSEQRGNYGYTF.

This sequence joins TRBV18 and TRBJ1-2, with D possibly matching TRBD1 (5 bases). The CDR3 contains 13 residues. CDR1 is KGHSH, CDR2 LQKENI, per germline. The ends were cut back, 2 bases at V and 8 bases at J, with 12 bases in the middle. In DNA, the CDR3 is TGTGCCAGCTCACCAACAGGTCTTTGGGGCTACACCTTC. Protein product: CASSPTGLWGYTF.

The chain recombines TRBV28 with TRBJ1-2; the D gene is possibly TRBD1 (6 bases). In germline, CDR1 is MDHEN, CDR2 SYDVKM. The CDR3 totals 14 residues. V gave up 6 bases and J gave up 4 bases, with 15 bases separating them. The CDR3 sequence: CASRDPQGGYGYTF. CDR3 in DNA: TGTGCCAGCAGAGATCCACAGGGTGGCTATGGCTACACCTTC.

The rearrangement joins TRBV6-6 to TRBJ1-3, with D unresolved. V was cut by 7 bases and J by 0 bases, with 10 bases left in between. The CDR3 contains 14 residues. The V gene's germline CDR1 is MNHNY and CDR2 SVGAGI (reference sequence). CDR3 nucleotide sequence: TGTGCCAGCACCCCTGCGGGCTCTGGAAACACCATATATTTT. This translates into CASTPAGSGNTIYF.

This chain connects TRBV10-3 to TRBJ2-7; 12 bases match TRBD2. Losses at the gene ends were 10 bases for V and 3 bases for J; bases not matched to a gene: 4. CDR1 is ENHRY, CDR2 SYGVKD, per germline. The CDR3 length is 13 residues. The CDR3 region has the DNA TGTGCCACCTCGACTAGCGGGAGCTACGAGCAGTACTTC. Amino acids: CATSTSGSYEQYF.